Presented here are 25 T cell receptor beta chains from one specimen sequenced in a study of blood T cell repertoires in COVID-19. TCRdb's copy holds only in-frame clones and misses some; the assay was immunoSEQ multiplex PCR. The sample shows more than 250,000 clones, under 90% of them seen only once. Material: PBMCs or T cells enriched from blood (not recorded which). These receptors all come from a woman aged 18-29 years who had recovered from COVID-19.

The rearrangement joins TRBV6-5 to TRBJ2-5; 9 nucleotides align to TRBD2. Germline V gene sequence: CDR1 MNHEY, CDR2 SVGAGI. This CDR3 region has 14 residues. The junction had 5 bases not matched to a gene; V was cut back by 4 bases and J by 5 bases. DNA of the CDR3: TGTGCCAGCAGTTGGGGACTAGCTGGGGAGACCCAGTACTTC. As protein: CASSWGLAGETQYF.

The V and J genes are TRBV11-2 and TRBJ2-3; tentatively, D is TRBD2 (6 bases). This CDR3 comprises 15 residues. Trimming removed 0 bases at V and 1 base at J, with 8 bases between. Germline lookup yields CDR1 SGHAT and CDR2 FQNNGV. Here the CDR3 reads CASSLDREGTDTQYF. The CDR3 DNA reads TGTGCCAGCAGCTTAGACAGGGAGGGCACAGATACGCAGTATTTT.

This clone was found a few times. The chain joins TRBV5-1 to TRBJ1-3; 7 bases map to TRBD1. The CDR3 is 17 residues long. Per germline, CDR1 SGHRS and CDR2 YFSETQ. V dropped 0 bases and J dropped 1; count of bases not matched to a gene: 7. As DNA, the CDR3 is TGCGCCAGCAGCTTGGGACAGGGTCGGTTTTCTGGAAACACCATATATTTT. The encoded protein is CASSLGQGRFSGNTIYF.

This clone has a handful of counts. The chain uses TRBV30 and TRBJ1-1; 12 nucleotides match TRBD1. Unmatched junction bases numbered 11, after V lost 5 bases and J lost 1 base. The CDR3 contains 17 residues. The germline CDR1 and CDR2 sequences are GTSNPN and SVGIG (reference sequence). The CDR3 DNA reads TGTGCCTGGGAAAAGGGGACAGGGGGCGTCCGGAACACTGAAGCTTTCTTT. Its protein is CAWEKGTGGVRNTEAFF.

The CDR3 spells CASSPQGAGEQFF. The DNA of the CDR3 is TGTGCCAGCAGCCCTCAGGGGGCGGGTGAGCAGTTCTTC. The V and J genes are TRBV12-3 or TRBV12-4 and TRBJ2-1, with TRBD1 matching over 8 bases. The CDR3 contains 13 residues. Trimming at V came to 6 bases and at J to 9 bases, leaving 7 bases not matched to a gene.

The chain carries TRBV10-3 and TRBJ1-5; TRBD1 agrees at 7 bases. V dropped 3 bases and J dropped 2; count of bases not matched to a gene: 7. Germline CDR1 and CDR2: ENHRY and SYGVKD. This CDR3 is 16 amino acids long. Written as DNA, the CDR3 is TGTGCCATCAGTGATTCAGGGGGTGGTGGCAATCAGCCCCAGCATTTT. This codes for CAISDSGGGGNQPQHF.

The chain couples TRBV7-8 to TRBJ2-1, with 10 bases aligning to TRBD2. There are 14 residues in the CDR3. Germline V lookup: CDR1 SGHVS, CDR2 FQNEAQ. V was clipped by 3 bases and J by 8 bases; unmatched bases: 4. CDR3 sequence: CASSFLAGEYEQFF. The DNA of the CDR3 is TGTGCCAGCAGCTTCCTAGCGGGAGAGTATGAGCAGTTCTTC.

The chain couples TRBV13 to TRBJ1-2; 7 nucleotides line up with TRBD1. V shed 7 bases, J shed 8 bases, and the junction held 13 bases outside the gene matches. CDR3 length: 14 residues. The germline V gene has CDR1 PRHDT and CDR2 FYEKMQ (reference sequence). CDR3 coding DNA: TGTGCCAGCACTTCCGGGACAGCCCGAAGGGGCTACACCTTC. Translated: CASTSGTARRGYTF.

V and J are TRBV29-1 and TRBJ2-5; 9 bases are a match to TRBD1. CDR3 length: 12 residues. V lost 8 bases and J lost 5; bases outside the gene matches: 6. Per the germline V gene, CDR1 is SQVTM and CDR2 is ANQGSEA. The CDR3 DNA sequence: TGCAGCACGTCGGGACAGGGTGAGACCCAGTACTTC. Translation: CSTSGQGETQYF.

The chain joins TRBV7-3 to TRBJ1-3, with 8 bases matching TRBD1. The CDR3 length is 17 residues. Germline lookup yields CDR1 SGHTA and CDR2 FQGTGA. V shed 2 bases and J 1 base; nucleotides not matched to a gene: 7. The CDR3 reads CASSLGQGLRSGNTIYF. In DNA form, the CDR3 reads TGTGCCAGCAGCTTAGGACAGGGCCTTCGATCTGGAAACACCATATATTTT.

V usage is TRBV10-3 and J usage is TRBJ1-1, with a tentative D call TRBD1 (5 bases). V shed 0 bases and J shed 1 base, with 9 bases lying between them. CDR3 length: 15 residues. Germline CDR1 and CDR2: ENHRY and SYGVKD. DNA of the CDR3: TGTGCCATCAGTGAGTCGACTCAGGGGAACACTGAAGCTTTCTTT. As protein: CAISESTQGNTEAFF.

The gene calls are TRBV9 and TRBJ1-5; tentatively, D is TRBD1 (6 bases). Germline lookup yields CDR1 SGDLS and CDR2 YYNGEE. The CDR3 runs to 16 residues. Deletions cut 4 bases from V and 4 bases from J, with 18 bases between. The CDR3 nucleotides are TGTGCCAGCAGCCCCTCGGGCACAGGGCCAAATCAGCCCCAGCATTTT. It specifies CASSPSGTGPNQPQHF.

The genes are TRBV7-9 and TRBJ2-7, with D perhaps TRBD1 (5 bases). Between the trimmed V and J ends, which lost 5 bases and 3 bases, there was a span of 8 bases. This CDR3 spans 12 amino acids. CDR1 is SEHNR, CDR2 FQNEAQ, per germline (reference sequence). This chain's CDR3 is CASSPTVYEQYF. DNA of the CDR3: TGTGCCAGCAGCCCGACAGTCTACGAGCAGTACTTC.

The rearrangement uses TRBV28 and TRBJ1-3; tentative D call: TRBD1 (5 bases). Trimming took off 8 bases at V and 4 bases at J, with 21 bases between the two ends. In germline, CDR1 is MDHEN, CDR2 SYDVKM. CDR3 length: 16 amino acids. CDR3 sequence reads: CASSSGGGVGGNTIYF. The CDR3 DNA reads as TGTGCCAGCTCCTCCGGCGGGGGGGTAGGAGGAAACACCATATATTTT.

The chain is built from TRBV30 and TRBJ2-1, with 9 bases lining up with TRBD2. The germline V gene encodes CDR1 GTSNPN and CDR2 SVGIG (reference sequence). The CDR3 is 14 amino acids. V lost 4 bases and J lost 2; bases outside the gene matches: 3. The CDR3: CAWIERGAYNEQFF. As DNA, the CDR3 is TGTGCCTGGATAGAGCGGGGGGCCTACAATGAGCAGTTCTTC.

The chain links TRBV5-1 to TRBJ2-3; D remains ambiguous. V was pared by 2 bases and J by 2 bases, with 6 bases between. This CDR3 region has 13 residues. In germline, CDR1 is SGHRS, CDR2 YFSETQ. The CDR3 loop reads CASSFGDTDTQYF. The CDR3 DNA reads as TGCGCCAGCAGCTTCGGAGACACAGATACGCAGTATTTT.

The chain links TRBV4-2 to TRBJ2-4; 12 bases are a match to TRBD1. Germline lookup yields CDR1 LGHNA and CDR2 YNFKEQ. There are 17 residues in the CDR3. J lost 8 bases, V lost 0 bases, and 8 bases had no gene match. The CDR3 sequence is CASSQDTGTGGLYIQYF. The CDR3 DNA reads TGTGCCAGCAGCCAAGACACCGGGACAGGGGGCTTATACATTCAGTACTTC.

The chain is built from TRBV4-2 and TRBJ2-7, with 8 positions matching TRBD1. Trimming cost V 4 bases and J 3 bases; bases outside gene matches: 8. The CDR3 length is 15 residues. The germline V gene encodes CDR1 LGHNA and CDR2 YNFKEQ. The CDR3 nucleotides read TGTGCCAGCAGCCTGGGCAGGGGGCGATTCTACGAGCAGTACTTC. Residues: CASSLGRGRFYEQYF.

V usage is TRBV30 and J usage is TRBJ1-1; TRBD1 matches 10 bases. In germline, CDR1 is GTSNPN, CDR2 SVGIG (reference sequence). The V and J ends lost 3 bases and 0 bases, in that order; junction bases with no gene match: 13. The CDR3 is 18 residues long. CDR3 residues: CAWRTGTGVGGMNTEAFF. The CDR3 DNA follows: TGTGCCTGGAGGACGGGGACAGGGGTTGGGGGGATGAACACTGAAGCTTTCTTT.

The chain combines TRBV20-1 with TRBJ2-7; D may be TRBD1 (6 bases). V was clipped by 1 base and J by 10 bases, with 11 bases between them. The CDR3 consists of 11 residues. Germline values: CDR1 DFQATT, CDR2 SNEGSKA (reference sequence). The CDR3 region is CSARGQGPQYF. DNA of the CDR3: TGCAGTGCTAGAGGGCAGGGGCCCCAGTACTTC.

CDR3 DNA sequence: TGTGCCAGCAGCCCATTCGGGACAGAGGCAGATACGCAGTATTTT. Translation gives CASSPFGTEADTQYF. V usage is TRBV7-6 and J usage is TRBJ2-3; 7 bases fit TRBD1. CDR1 and CDR2 (germline): SGHVS, FNYEAQ. There are 15 residues in the CDR3. With 5 bases clipped from V and 4 bases from J, the junction kept 9 bases outside the gene matches.

V is TRBV27 and J is TRBJ1-2, with TRBD1 as a possible D gene (6 bases). The V end was cut by 6 bases, the J end by 7 bases, with 24 bases between. Germline V gene lookup returns CDR1 MNHEY and CDR2 SMNVEV (reference sequence). The length of the CDR3 is 16 residues. CDR3 in DNA: TGTGCCAGCAGACAGATCGGGGGGGCGCAGGGTTCTGGCTACACCTTC. Encoded protein: CASRQIGGAQGSGYTF.

The chain combines TRBV7-2 with TRBJ1-1; D is perhaps TRBD1 (6 bases). V was pared by 2 bases and J by 4 bases, with 8 bases between. CDR1 SGHTA and CDR2 FQGNSA come from the germline V gene. This CDR3 has 13 amino acids. Here the CDR3 DNA reads TGTGCCAGCAGCTTAAAGGGGGTCACTGAAGCTTTCTTT. It specifies CASSLKGVTEAFF.

The chain employs TRBV4-1 and TRBJ1-2; TRBD1 is a possible D gene (5 bases). Trimming shortened V by 5 bases and J by 2 bases, and 9 bases separated the two germline ends. Germline V gene sequence: CDR1 MGHRA, CDR2 YSYEKL. The CDR3 sequence is 13 residues long. CDR3: CASSSDRNYGYTF. The CDR3 DNA is TGCGCCAGCAGCTCTGACAGAAACTATGGCTACACCTTC.

This chain joins TRBV27 and TRBJ2-2; D call uncertain. CDR1 is MNHEY, CDR2 SMNVEV, per germline (reference sequence). The CDR3 extends over 15 amino acids. The V and J ends lost 7 bases and 0 bases respectively, with 12 bases between them. The CDR3 sequence: CASKGGYSNTGELFF. The CDR3, as DNA: TGTGCCAGCAAAGGCGGCTACTCGAACACCGGGGAGCTGTTTTTT.